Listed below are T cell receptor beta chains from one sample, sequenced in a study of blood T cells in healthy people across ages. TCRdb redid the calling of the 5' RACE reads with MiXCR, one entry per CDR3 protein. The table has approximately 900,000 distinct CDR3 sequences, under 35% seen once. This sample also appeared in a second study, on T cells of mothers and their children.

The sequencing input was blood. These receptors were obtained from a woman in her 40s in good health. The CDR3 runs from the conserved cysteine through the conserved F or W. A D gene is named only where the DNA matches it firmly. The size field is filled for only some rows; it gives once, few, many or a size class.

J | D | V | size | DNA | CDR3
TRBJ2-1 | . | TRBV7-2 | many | TGTGCCAGCAGCCCCCGGAACGGGGGATCCTACAATGAGCAGTTCTTC | CASSPRNGGSYNEQFF
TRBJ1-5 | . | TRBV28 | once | TGTGCCAGCGGGGGTAGCAATCAGCCCCAGCATTTT | CASGGSNQPQHF
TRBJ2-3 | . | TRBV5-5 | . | TGTGCCAGCAGTCAGGGGGGGGGCGCAGTGTCAGATACGCAGTATTTT | CASSQGGGAVSDTQYF
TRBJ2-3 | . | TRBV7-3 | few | TGTGCCAGCAGCACGACCACGGCAGATACGCAGTATTTT | CASSTTTADTQYF
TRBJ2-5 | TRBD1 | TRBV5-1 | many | TGCGCCAGCAGCTTGAGGCAGGGGGCTGGAGAGACCCAGTACTTC | CASSLRQGAGETQYF
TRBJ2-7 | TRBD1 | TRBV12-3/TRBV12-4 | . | TGTGCCAGCGGTTTGGGGACAGGCGCCTACGAGCAGTACTTC | CASGLGTGAYEQYF
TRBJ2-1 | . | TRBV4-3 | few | TGCGCCAGCAGGGAAGGGGCAGGGCGAACTGGCAATGAGCAGTTCTTC | CASREGAGRTGNEQFF
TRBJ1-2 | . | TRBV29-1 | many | TGCAGCGTTGAGGAGGCAGGGATGAATGGCTACACCTTC | CSVEEAGMNGYTF
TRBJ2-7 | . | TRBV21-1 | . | TGTGCCAGCAGCCACGACAGGGGAGCCTACTACGAGCAGTACTTC | CASSHDRGAYYEQYF
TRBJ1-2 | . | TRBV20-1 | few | TGCAGTGCTAGAGAGGGCAGGGCAGGAGGCTACACCTTC | CSAREGRAGGYTF
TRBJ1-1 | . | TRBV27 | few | TGTGCCAGCAGTTGGTCACGGGGCACTGAAGCTTTCTTT | CASSWSRGTEAFF
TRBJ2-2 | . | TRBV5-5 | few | TGTGCCAGCAGCGCAGAATCAGGGGCGAACACCGGGGAGCTGTTTTTT | CASSAESGANTGELFF
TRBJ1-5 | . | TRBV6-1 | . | TGTGCCAGCACTGTGGGGAGGAATCAGCCCCAGCATTTT | CASTVGRNQPQHF
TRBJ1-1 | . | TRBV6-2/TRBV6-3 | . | TGTGCCAGCAGTTACTCACCCGGGACTGAAGCTTTCTTT | CASSYSPGTEAFF
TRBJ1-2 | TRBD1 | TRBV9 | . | TGTGCCAGCAGCGGACAGGGGGGGTTTGACTACACCTTC | CASSGQGGFDYTF
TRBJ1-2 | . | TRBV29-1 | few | TGCAGCGTTGTACAGGATGGCTACACCTTC | CSVVQDGYTF